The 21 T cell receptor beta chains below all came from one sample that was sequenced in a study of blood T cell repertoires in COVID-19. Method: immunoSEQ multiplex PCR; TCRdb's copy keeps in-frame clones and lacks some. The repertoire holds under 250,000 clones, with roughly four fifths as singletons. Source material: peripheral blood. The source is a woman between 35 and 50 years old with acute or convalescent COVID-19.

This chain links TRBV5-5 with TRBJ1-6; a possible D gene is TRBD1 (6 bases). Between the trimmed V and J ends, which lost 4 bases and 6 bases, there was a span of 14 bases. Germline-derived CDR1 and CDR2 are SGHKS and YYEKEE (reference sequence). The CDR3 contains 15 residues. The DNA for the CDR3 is TGTGCCAGCAGCCTTACAGGGTCGGGTAATTCACCCCTCCACTTT. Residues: CASSLTGSGNSPLHF.

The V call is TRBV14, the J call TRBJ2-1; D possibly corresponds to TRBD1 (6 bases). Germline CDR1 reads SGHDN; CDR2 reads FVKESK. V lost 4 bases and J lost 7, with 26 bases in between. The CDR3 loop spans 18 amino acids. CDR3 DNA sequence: TGTGCCAGCAGCCCCTGGGCAGGGGAACTAGGCGCTGGGAATGAGCAGTTCTTC. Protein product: CASSPWAGELGAGNEQFF. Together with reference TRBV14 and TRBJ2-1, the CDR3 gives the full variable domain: EAGVTQFPSHSVIEKGQTVTLRCDPISGHDNLYWYRRVMGKEIKFLLHFVKESKQDESGMPNNRFLAERTGGTYSTLKVQPAELEDSGVYFCASSPWAGELGAGNEQFFGPGTRLTVL.

CDR3: CASSIGPVTGELFF. DNA of the CDR3: TGTGCCAGTAGTATAGGTCCTGTCACCGGGGAGCTGTTTTTT. The chain uses TRBV19 and TRBJ2-2; no clear D. There are 14 residues in the CDR3. V shed 1 base and J shed 4 bases, with 7 bases lying between them. CDR1 is LNHDA, CDR2 SQIVND, per germline (reference sequence). Using reference TRBV19 and TRBJ2-2 for the parts outside the CDR3, the full variable domain is DGGITQSPKYLFRKEGQNVTLSCEQNLNHDAMYWYRQDPGQGLRLIYYSQIVNDFQKGDIAEGYSVSREKKESFPLTVTSAQKNPTAFYLCASSIGPVTGELFFGEGSRLTVL.

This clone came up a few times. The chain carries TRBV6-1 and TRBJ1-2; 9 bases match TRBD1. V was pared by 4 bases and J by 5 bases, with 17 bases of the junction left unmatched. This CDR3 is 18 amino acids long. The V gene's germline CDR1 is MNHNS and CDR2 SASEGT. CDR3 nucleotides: TGTGCCAGCAGTGCTCGACTCTCCCGGGACAGGGAGGGGTATGGCTACACCTTC. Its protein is CASSARLSRDREGYGYTF.

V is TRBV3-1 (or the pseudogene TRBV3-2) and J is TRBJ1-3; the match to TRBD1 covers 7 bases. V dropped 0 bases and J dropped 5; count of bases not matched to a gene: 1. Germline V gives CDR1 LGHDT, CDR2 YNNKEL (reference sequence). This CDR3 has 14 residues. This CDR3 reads CASSQEGQRNTIYF. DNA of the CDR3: TGTGCCAGCAGCCAAGAGGGACAGAGAAACACCATATATTTT.

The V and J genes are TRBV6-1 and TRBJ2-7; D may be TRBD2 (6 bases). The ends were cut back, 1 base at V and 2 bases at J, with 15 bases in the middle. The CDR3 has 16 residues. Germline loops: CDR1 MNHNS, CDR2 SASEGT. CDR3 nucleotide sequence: TGTGCCAGCAGTGAAGTGGGGCGGGACTCCACCTACGAGCAGTACTTC. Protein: CASSEVGRDSTYEQYF.

CDR3 bases: TGCGCCAGCAGCCAACGCAGGACACTCCTAGCGGGGGGTCATGAGCAGTTCTTC. Encoded protein: CASSQRRTLLAGGHEQFF. This chain links TRBV4-1 with TRBJ2-1; 11 bases match TRBD2. Germline CDR1 is MGHRA and CDR2 is YSYEKL. V trimming: 2 bases; J trimming: 8 bases; junction bases outside the gene matches: 14. The CDR3 sequence is 18 residues long.

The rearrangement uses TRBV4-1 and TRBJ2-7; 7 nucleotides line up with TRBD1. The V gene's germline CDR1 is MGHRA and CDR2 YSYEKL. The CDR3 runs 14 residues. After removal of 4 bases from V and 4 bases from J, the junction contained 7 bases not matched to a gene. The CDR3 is CASSPETGPYEQYF. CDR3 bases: TGCGCCAGCAGCCCGGAGACAGGGCCATACGAGCAGTACTTC.

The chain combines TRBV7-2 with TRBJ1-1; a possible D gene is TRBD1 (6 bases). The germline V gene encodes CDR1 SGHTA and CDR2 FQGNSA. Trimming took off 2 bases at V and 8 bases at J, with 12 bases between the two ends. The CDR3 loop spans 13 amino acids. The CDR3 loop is CASSLFIGQEAFF. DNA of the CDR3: TGTGCCAGCAGCTTATTTATTGGACAGGAAGCTTTCTTT.

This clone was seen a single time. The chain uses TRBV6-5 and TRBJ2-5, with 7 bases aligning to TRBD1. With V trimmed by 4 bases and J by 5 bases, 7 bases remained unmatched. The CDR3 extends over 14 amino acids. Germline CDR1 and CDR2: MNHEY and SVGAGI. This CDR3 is CASSSLGQYETQYF. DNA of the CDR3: TGTGCCAGCAGTTCCCTGGGACAGTACGAGACCCAGTACTTC.

CDR3 residues: CASSVEGGLRNYGYTF. The CDR3 coding sequence is TGCGCCAGCAGCGTAGAGGGAGGACTCCGGAACTATGGCTACACCTTC. This rearrangement joins TRBV5-1 to TRBJ1-2, with unresolved D. Germline CDR1 SGHRS, CDR2 YFSETQ. This CDR3 region has 16 residues. Trimming pared 4 bases from V and 2 bases from J, leaving 18 bases between.

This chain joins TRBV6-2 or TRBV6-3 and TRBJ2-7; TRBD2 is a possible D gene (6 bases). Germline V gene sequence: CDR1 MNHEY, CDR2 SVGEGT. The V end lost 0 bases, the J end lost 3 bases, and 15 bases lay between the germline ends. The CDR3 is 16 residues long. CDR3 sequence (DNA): TGTGCCAGCAGTTACTCGGTCCGGGAGAGGATCTACGAGCAGTACTTC. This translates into CASSYSVRERIYEQYF.

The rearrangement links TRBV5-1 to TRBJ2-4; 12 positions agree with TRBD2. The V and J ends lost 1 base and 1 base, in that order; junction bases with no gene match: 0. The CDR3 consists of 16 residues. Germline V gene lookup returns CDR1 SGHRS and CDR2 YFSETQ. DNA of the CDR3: TGCGCCAGCAGCTTGACTAGCGGGGGGGCCAAAAACATTCAGTACTTC. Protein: CASSLTSGGAKNIQYF.

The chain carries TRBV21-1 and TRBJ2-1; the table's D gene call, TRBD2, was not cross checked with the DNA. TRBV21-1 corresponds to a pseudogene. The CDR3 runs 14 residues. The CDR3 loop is CASSKREFSNEQFF. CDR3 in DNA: TGTGCCAGCAGCAAACGGGAGTTTTCCAATGAGCAGTTCTTC.

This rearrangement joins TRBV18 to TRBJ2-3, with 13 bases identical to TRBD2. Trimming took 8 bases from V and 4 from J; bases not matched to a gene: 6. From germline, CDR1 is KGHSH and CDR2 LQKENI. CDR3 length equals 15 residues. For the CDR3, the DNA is TGTGCCAGCCGCGGACTAGCGGGAGCTCCAGATACGCAGTATTTT. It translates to CASRGLAGAPDTQYF.

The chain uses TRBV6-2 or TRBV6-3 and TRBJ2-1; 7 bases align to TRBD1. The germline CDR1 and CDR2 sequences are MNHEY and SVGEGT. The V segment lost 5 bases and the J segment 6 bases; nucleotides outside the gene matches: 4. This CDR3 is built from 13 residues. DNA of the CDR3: TGTGCCAGCAGTGAGGCAGGGGGCAATGAGCAGTTCTTC. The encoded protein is CASSEAGGNEQFF.

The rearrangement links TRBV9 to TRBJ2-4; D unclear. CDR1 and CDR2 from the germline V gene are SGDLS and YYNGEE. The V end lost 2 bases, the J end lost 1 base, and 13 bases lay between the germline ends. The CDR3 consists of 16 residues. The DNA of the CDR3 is TGTGCCAGCAGCGTCTCCGGCTCCGGGGCCAAAAACATTCAGTACTTC. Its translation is CASSVSGSGAKNIQYF.

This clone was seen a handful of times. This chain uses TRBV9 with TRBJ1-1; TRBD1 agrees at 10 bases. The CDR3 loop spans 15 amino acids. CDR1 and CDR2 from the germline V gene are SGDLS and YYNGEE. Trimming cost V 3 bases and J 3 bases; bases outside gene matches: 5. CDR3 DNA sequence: TGTGCCAGCAGCGCTAGACAGGGGGCCTACACTGAAGCTTTCTTT. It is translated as CASSARQGAYTEAFF.

The CDR3 region has the DNA TGTGCCACCTCTAGCGGGGGACCAACCTACAATGAGCAGTTCTTC. Its translation is CATSSGGPTYNEQFF. The chain is built from TRBV15 and TRBJ2-1; TRBD2 aligns across 10 bases. The CDR3 consists of 15 residues. V gave up 8 bases and J gave up 2 bases; unmatched junction bases: 6. The germline V gene encodes CDR1 LNHNV and CDR2 YYDKDF (reference sequence).

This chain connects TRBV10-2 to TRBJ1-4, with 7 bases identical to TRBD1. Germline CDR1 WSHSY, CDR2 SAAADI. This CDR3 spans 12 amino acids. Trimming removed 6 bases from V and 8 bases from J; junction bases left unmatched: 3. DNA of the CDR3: TGCGCCAGCAGAGGGGGCGAGGAAAAACTGTTTTTT. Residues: CASRGGEEKLFF.

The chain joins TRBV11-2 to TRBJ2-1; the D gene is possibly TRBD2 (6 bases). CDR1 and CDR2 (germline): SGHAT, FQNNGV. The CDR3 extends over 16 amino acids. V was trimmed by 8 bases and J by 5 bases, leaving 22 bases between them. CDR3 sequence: CASDLSLRGSNNEQFF. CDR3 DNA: TGTGCCAGCGACCTTAGCCTCCGGGGGTCGAACAATGAGCAGTTCTTC.